The clone carrying this T cell receptor beta chain was counted between two and nine times. The antigen is not known. This entry comes from a study of cytomegalovirus exposure and HLA in healthy donors. Study-wide context: Among the approximately 400 donors who were genotyped, approximately 84% fell in the genetic ancestry cluster that is associated with self-reported Caucasian donors.

This PCR relied on a set of 60 Vbeta primers and 13 Jbeta primers. Profiling relied on immunoSEQ multiplex PCR, and the TCRdb table lists in-frame clones only, not all of them. Here the sample spans 130,000 or so clones, around 75% being singletons. Looked up from germline, CDR1 is MNHNY and CDR2 is SVGAGI (reference sequence). The CDR3 sequence is 16 residues long. J gave up 0 bases and V 0 bases, and 1 base lay outside the gene matches. General study findings and limits: Reported findings show TCR beta sequences accurately forecast HLA-A and HLA-B alleles in most subjects. Some public TCRs appeared in many individuals, while most sequences were rare. V- and J-gene trimming of TCR beta was linked (in a later analysis) to a missense DCLRE1C variant.

Sequenced input: PBMCs. J is TRBJ2-3 and V is TRBV6-6; 9 bases are shared with TRBD1. The receptor was derived from a woman aged 45-60 years in good health and CMV-seropositive. The CDR3 loop is CASSYSGTGSTDTQYF. CDR3 in DNA: TGTGCCAGCAGTTACTCTGGGACAGGGAGCACAGATACGCAGTATTTT.